This T cell receptor beta chain was sequenced during a study of cytomegalovirus exposure and HLA in healthy donors. About this clone itself: The antigen remains undetermined.

Germline CDR1 and CDR2: SQVTM and ANQGSEA. The CDR3 is made up of 15 amino acids. Trimming cost V 4 bases and J 6 bases; bases outside gene matches: 11. Study results and caveats: CMV antigen specificity was confirmed in vitro for three CMV-associated chains. The authors enumerated 150 to 200 TCR beta chains as linked to cytomegalovirus. Later analysis identified around 15,000 TCR beta sequences associated with HLA alleles, using a false discovery rate threshold of 0.05. Apparent HLA restriction characterized most CMV-associated TCR beta chains in a later analysis.

60 Vbeta and 13 Jbeta primers were used in PCR. Produced via immunoSEQ multiplex PCR; TCRdb's table is partial and in-frame only. Among 160,000 or so clones listed, 80% were seen once. The chain has TRBV29-1 and TRBJ1-4, with 7 bases lining up with TRBD1. The source of this sequence is a woman between 45 and 65 years old in good health and CMV-seronegative. The source material was PBMCs. CDR3 region: CSVVGSQGEYEKLFF. The CDR3 nucleotides read TGCAGCGTTGTTGGTAGTCAGGGGGAGTATGAAAAACTGTTTTTT. The full variable domain, rest sourced from reference TRBV29-1 and TRBJ1-4, is SAVISQKPSRDICQRGTSLTIQCQVDSQVTMMFWYRQQPGQSLTLIATANQGSEATYESGFVIDKFPISRPNLTFSTLTVSNMSPEDSSIYLCSVVGSQGEYEKLFFGSGTQLSVL.